This TCR beta chain comes out of a study of blood T cells in healthy people across ages. Study observations and caveats: While age rose, TCR beta diversity per million T cells dropped in a roughly linear way.

With regard to this clonotype: Its target is not known.

The CDR3 totals 16 residues. CDR1 is DFQATT, CDR2 SNEGSKA, per germline (reference sequence). V dropped 5 bases and J dropped 4; count of bases not matched to a gene: 5. The authors ran a second PCR of 7 to 11 cycles using a sample-barcoded 5' primer and a J-beta primer mix. TCRdb passed the 5' RACE reads through MiXCR, listing each CDR3 protein once. The sample records about 1.8 million distinct CDR3 sequences, around 48% being singletons. The TCR originated in a woman aged 40 to 50 in good health. This chain links TRBV20-1 with TRBJ2-1; 16 bases match TRBD2. The specimen was blood. The CDR3 is CSAGGTSGGVYNEQFF. The CDR3 DNA reads as TGCAGTGCTGGCGGGACTAGCGGGGGGGTGTACAATGAGCAGTTCTTC.